Each of the 9 T cell receptor beta chains below was sequenced from the same sample in a study of T cell changes during pregnancy in multiple sclerosis. Assay: immunoSEQ multiplex PCR; the TCRdb copy retains only in-frame clones and omits some. This table has more than 65,000 clones, around 96% appearing once. Here the sequenced sample was peripheral blood, taken in the second trimester of pregnancy. Source of these receptors: a female donor with multiple sclerosis, enrolled in a pregnancy study.

This chain connects TRBV5-1 to TRBJ2-1; D is perhaps TRBD2 (7 bases). V dropped 4 bases and J dropped 10 bases, with 24 bases sitting between them. CDR1 is SGHRS, CDR2 YFSETQ, per germline. The CDR3 has 16 residues. The CDR3: CASSPRGLVEAGEQFF. Here the CDR3 DNA reads TGCGCCAGCAGCCCGAGGGGGTTGGTCGAAGCGGGGGAGCAGTTCTTC.

The CDR3 loop reads CASSQGTSGSTDTQYF. Written as DNA, the CDR3 is TGCGCCAGCAGCCAAGGGACTAGCGGCAGCACAGATACGCAGTATTTT. The gene calls are TRBV4-3 and TRBJ2-3, with TRBD2 matching 10 bases. Germline V gene lookup returns CDR1 LGHNA and CDR2 YSLEER. CDR3 length equals 16 residues. J was trimmed by 0 bases and V by 1 base; bases with no gene match: 1.

J is TRBJ1-1 and V is TRBV7-9; a weak D match, TRBD1 (5 bases). CDR1 and CDR2 from the germline V gene are SEHNR and FQNEAQ (reference sequence). CDR3 length: 14 residues. V shed 5 bases and J shed 3 bases, with 13 bases lying between them. CDR3 sequence (DNA): TGTGCCAGCAGCCCACGGGACTCTTACACTGAAGCTTTCTTT. It yields the protein CASSPRDSYTEAFF.

The rearrangement links TRBV7-2 to TRBJ1-3; 10 bases map to TRBD1. CDR1 and CDR2 (germline): SGHTA, FQGNSA. With V trimmed by 3 bases and J by 2 bases, 4 bases remained unmatched. The length of the CDR3 is 16 residues. In nucleotides, the CDR3 is TGTGCCAGCAGCTTGTATGGACAGGGGGCTGGAAACACCATATATTTT. This encodes CASSLYGQGAGNTIYF.

This chain connects TRBV2 to TRBJ1-3; TRBD1 might be the D (6 bases). The length of the CDR3 is 13 residues. Germline assignment: CDR1 SNHLY and CDR2 FYNNEI. V was clipped by 7 bases and J by 8 bases, with 15 bases between them. The CDR3, as DNA: TGTGCCAGCATCAGGGGTTTCGAAGACACCATATATTTT. As protein: CASIRGFEDTIYF.

This clone was seen just once. The rearrangement links TRBV10-3 to TRBJ2-1; 10 positions agree with TRBD1. Germline loops: CDR1 ENHRY, CDR2 SYGVKD. The CDR3 is 13 residues long. The V segment lost 9 bases and the J segment 5 bases; nucleotides outside the gene matches: 4. CDR3 in DNA: TGTGCCATGAGGGACAGGGGAAACAATGAGCAGTTCTTC. It specifies CAMRDRGNNEQFF.

The V call is TRBV7-9, the J call TRBJ2-7; TRBD2 aligns across 13 bases. In germline, CDR1 is SEHNR, CDR2 FQNEAQ (reference sequence). CDR3 length: 15 residues. V lost 1 base and J lost 5; bases outside the gene matches: 2. As DNA, the CDR3 is TGTGCCAGCAGCTTAGGGACTAGCGGGAGAGACGAGCAGTACTTC. This gives the protein CASSLGTSGRDEQYF.

The V gene is TRBV5-1, the J gene TRBJ2-7; the match to TRBD2 covers 10 bases. With V trimmed by 4 bases and J by 1 base, 5 bases remained unmatched. The CDR3 totals 15 residues. Germline assignment: CDR1 SGHRS and CDR2 YFSETQ. CDR3 region: CASSPTSGKSYEQYF. Here the CDR3 DNA reads TGCGCCAGCAGCCCAACTAGCGGGAAATCCTACGAGCAGTACTTC.

The CDR3 DNA reads as TGTGCCAGCAGCGCCGTATTAGATACGCAGTATTTT. Translation gives CASSAVLDTQYF. This chain links TRBV9 with TRBJ2-3; D is ambiguous. The CDR3 contains 12 residues. The V gene lost 3 bases and the J gene lost 5 bases, with 7 bases spanning the gap. Germline loops: CDR1 SGDLS, CDR2 YYNGEE.